Each of the 13 T cell receptor beta chains below was sequenced from the same sample in a study of identical twins. Each CDR3 protein is one row after TCRdb ran MiXCR on the 5' RACE reads. The table shows 1.5 million to 2 million distinct CDR3 sequences, with around a third occurring only once. The sequencing input was cord blood. These TCRs come from a newborn girl in good health.

This clonotype has more than one count but fewer than ten. The chain couples TRBV18 to TRBJ2-4; D gene uncertain. The V gene's germline CDR1 is KGHSH and CDR2 LQKENI. The length of the CDR3 is 13 residues. The V gene lost 0 bases and the J gene lost 9 bases, with 9 bases spanning the gap. CDR3 in amino acids: CASSPPEVSIQYF. Here the CDR3 DNA reads TGTGCCAGCTCACCACCAGAAGTGAGCATTCAGTACTTC.

This clonotype showed up just a few times. The chain carries TRBV15 and TRBJ2-3, with 8 bases lining up with TRBD2. The germline V gene has CDR1 LNHNV and CDR2 YYDKDF (reference sequence). Trimming cost V 5 bases and J 4 bases; bases outside gene matches: 11. The CDR3 has 16 amino acids. CDR3 residues: CATSRGLSGAADTQYF. The CDR3 DNA follows: TGTGCCACCAGCCGGGGGCTTAGCGGGGCTGCAGATACGCAGTATTTT.

In its sample, this clonotype was seen a few times. The V and J genes are TRBV29-1 and TRBJ1-1; weak D call: TRBD1 (6 bases). The V gene lost 3 bases and the J gene lost 5 bases, with 10 bases spanning the gap. The CDR3 extends over 12 amino acids. Germline V lookup: CDR1 SQVTM, CDR2 ANQGSEA. The CDR3 is CSVDQRGTEAFF. Here the CDR3 DNA reads TGCAGCGTTGACCAGAGGGGGACTGAAGCTTTCTTT.

The rearrangement uses TRBV10-3 and TRBJ2-7; TRBD2 agrees at 7 bases. The better agreement between TRBJ2-4 and the DNA end casts doubt on the J call. This CDR3 region has 14 residues. Germline V gene lookup returns CDR1 ENHRY and CDR2 SYGVKD. The CDR3 protein is CAISEAGRENIQYF. The CDR3 nucleotides read TGTGCCATCAGTGAGGCAGGGAGGGAAAACATTCAGTACTTC.

This clonotype was counted many times. The junction does not match germline at one end; this may be a read error. The chain recombines TRBV4-2 with TRBJ2-3; no clear D. Germline CDR1 reads LGHNA; CDR2 reads YNFKEQ. The CDR3 totals 13 residues. CDR3 amino acids: CASSQDGADTQYF. The CDR3 DNA is TGCGCCAGCAGCCAAGATGGGGCAGATACGCAGTATTTT.

The chain has TRBV4-2 and TRBJ2-3, with 8 bases that match TRBD2. The J segment lost 4 bases and the V segment lost 4 bases, leaving 10 bases of the junction unmatched. The CDR3 sequence is 16 residues long. The germline V gene has CDR1 LGHNA and CDR2 YNFKEQ. The CDR3 DNA sequence: TGTGCCAGCAGCCTCCGGAGGAGCGGGGGAGCAGATACGCAGTATTTT. Translation gives CASSLRRSGGADTQYF.

The chain is built from TRBV20-1 and TRBJ1-4; D may be TRBD1 (6 bases). V lost 3 bases and J 0 bases, leaving 14 bases between the germline ends. The CDR3 is 16 amino acids. Germline CDR1 reads DFQATT; CDR2 reads SNEGSKA (reference sequence). CDR3 region: CSASWGHPATNEKLFF. For the CDR3, the DNA is TGCAGTGCTAGTTGGGGACACCCTGCAACTAATGAAAAACTGTTTTTT.

The J gene is TRBJ2-1, the V gene TRBV5-1; 14 nucleotides align to TRBD2. The better agreement between TRBJ2-7 and the DNA end casts doubt on the J call. Germline assignment: CDR1 SGHRS and CDR2 YFSETQ. There are 19 residues in the CDR3. For the CDR3, the DNA is TGCGCCAGCAGCTTTAGGGGACTAGCGGGAGTGGGCTCCTACAATGAGCAGTACTTC. Protein: CASSFRGLAGVGSYNEQYF.

This clonotype has a handful of counts. This chain uses TRBV2 with TRBJ2-5, with D hard to call. With 3 bases removed from V and 5 bases from J, the gap between germline ends came to 16 bases. Germline V gene data show CDR1 as SNHLY and CDR2 as FYNNEI. The CDR3 extends over 15 amino acids. Here the CDR3 reads CASSDSMALRETQYF. CDR3 in DNA: TGTGCCAGCAGTGATTCGATGGCCCTACGGGAGACCCAGTACTTC.

The V and J genes are TRBV9 and TRBJ2-4; 10 nucleotides match TRBD2. The V gene end was trimmed by 2 bases and the J gene end by 8 bases; junction bases not matched to a gene: 7. The CDR3 loop spans 15 amino acids. The germline gives CDR1 SGDLS, CDR2 YYNGEE. The CDR3 DNA reads as TGTGCCAGCAGCGTGGGGCCTAGCGGGGGCTACATTCAGTACTTC. Protein sequence: CASSVGPSGGYIQYF.

The chain recombines TRBV24-1 with TRBJ2-7, with 9 bases fitting TRBD2. The J segment lost 7 bases and the V segment lost 4 bases, leaving 16 bases of the junction unmatched. This CDR3 is built from 17 residues. Germline assignment: CDR1 KGHDR and CDR2 SFDVKD. The CDR3, as DNA: TGTGCCACCAGTGACCCTGGGACTAGCTATGGGCACAATGAGCAGTACTTC. Its protein product is CATSDPGTSYGHNEQYF.

This clonotype was counted ten times or more. V is TRBV25-1 and J is TRBJ1-2; tentatively, D is TRBD1 (5 bases). The CDR3 length is 13 residues. Germline-derived CDR1 and CDR2 are MGHDK and SYGVNS. The V end lost 3 bases, the J end lost 2 bases, and 7 bases lay between the germline ends. The CDR3: CASSEDKNYGYTF. The CDR3 nucleotides read TGTGCCAGCAGTGAGGACAAAAACTATGGCTACACCTTC.

This clonotype turned up a few times. This sequence joins TRBV3-1 and TRBJ1-1; D remains ambiguous. Trimming cost V 3 bases and J 4 bases, with 6 bases left between them. Germline values: CDR1 LGHDT, CDR2 YNNKEL (reference sequence). This CDR3 has 12 residues. CDR3 nucleotides: TGTGCCAGCAGCCAGGAGGCCACTGAAGCTTTCTTT. As protein: CASSQEATEAFF.